Detailed here is one T cell receptor (beta chain). What it binds is not known. These data come from a study of persistence of HIV-infected CD4 T cells. The immunoSEQ assay was version 4, run in survey mode. The repertoire was sequenced with immunoSEQ multiplex PCR; TCRdb's copy has only in-frame clones and lacks some. The repertoire holds under 50,000 clones, with more than 80% as singletons. Cells were stimulated nonspecifically with anti-CD3/anti-CD28 magnetic beads. Sorting selected CD4+ T cells upregulating both CD40 ligand and CD69. Donors had CD4+ T cell counts above 400 cells/uL and were CMV-seropositive. Germline lookup yields CDR1 SGHTA and CDR2 FQGNSA. V lost 5 bases to trimming and J lost 0 bases, with 8 bases between them. The CDR3 consists of 15 residues.

Sequenced here: CD4+ T cells sorted from PBMCs after roughly 18-hour stimulation, sampled from a patient who received antiretroviral therapy. J is TRBJ2-6 and V is TRBV7-2; unclear D gene. This sequence originates from an adult woman with HIV who was CMV-seropositive. In DNA, the CDR3 is TGTGCCAGCAGCCCCTTTTTCTCTGGGGCCAACGTCCTGACTTTC. It encodes CASSPFFSGANVLTF.